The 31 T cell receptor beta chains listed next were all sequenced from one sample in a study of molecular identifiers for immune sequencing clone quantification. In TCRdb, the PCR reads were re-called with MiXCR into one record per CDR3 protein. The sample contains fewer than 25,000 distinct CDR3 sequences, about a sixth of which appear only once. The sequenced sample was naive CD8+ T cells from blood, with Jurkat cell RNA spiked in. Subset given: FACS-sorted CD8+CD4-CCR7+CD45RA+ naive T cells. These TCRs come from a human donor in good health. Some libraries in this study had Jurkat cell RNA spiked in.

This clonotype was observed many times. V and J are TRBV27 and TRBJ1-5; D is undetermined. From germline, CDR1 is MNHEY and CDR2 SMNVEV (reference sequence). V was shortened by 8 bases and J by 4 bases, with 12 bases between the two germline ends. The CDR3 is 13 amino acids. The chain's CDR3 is CASGLYPNQPQHF. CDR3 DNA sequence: TGTGCCAGCGGTCTGTATCCTAATCAGCCCCAGCATTTT.

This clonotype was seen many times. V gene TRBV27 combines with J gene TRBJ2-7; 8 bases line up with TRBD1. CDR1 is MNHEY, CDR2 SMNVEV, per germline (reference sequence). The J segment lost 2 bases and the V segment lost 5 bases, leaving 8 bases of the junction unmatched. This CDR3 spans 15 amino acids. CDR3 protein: CASSPRDRPTYEQYF. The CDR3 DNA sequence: TGTGCCAGCAGTCCGCGGGACAGGCCCACCTACGAGCAGTACTTC.

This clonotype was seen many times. Here the CDR3 reads CSAGTVYSGNTIYF. CDR3 coding DNA: TGCAGTGCCGGGACAGTGTATTCTGGAAACACCATATATTTT. The chain recombines TRBV20-1 with TRBJ1-3; 7 bases line up with TRBD1. The CDR3 sequence is 14 residues long. V trimming: 6 bases; J trimming: 1 base; junction bases outside the gene matches: 6. Germline V gene sequence: CDR1 DFQATT, CDR2 SNEGSKA (reference sequence).

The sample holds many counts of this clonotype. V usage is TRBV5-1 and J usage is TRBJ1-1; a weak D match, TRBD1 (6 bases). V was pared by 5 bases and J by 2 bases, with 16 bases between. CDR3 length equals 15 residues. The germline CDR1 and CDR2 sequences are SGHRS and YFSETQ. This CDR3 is CASRPEGGSNTEAFF. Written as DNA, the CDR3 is TGCGCCAGCAGACCCGAAGGGGGTAGTAACACTGAAGCTTTCTTT.

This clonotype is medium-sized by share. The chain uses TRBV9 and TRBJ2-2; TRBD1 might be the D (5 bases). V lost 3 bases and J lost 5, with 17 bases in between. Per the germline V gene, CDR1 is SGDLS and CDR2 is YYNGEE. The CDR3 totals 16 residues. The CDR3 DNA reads TGTGCCAGCAGCGCTTTCGACAGTTACAATACCGGGGAGCTGTTTTTT. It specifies CASSAFDSYNTGELFF.

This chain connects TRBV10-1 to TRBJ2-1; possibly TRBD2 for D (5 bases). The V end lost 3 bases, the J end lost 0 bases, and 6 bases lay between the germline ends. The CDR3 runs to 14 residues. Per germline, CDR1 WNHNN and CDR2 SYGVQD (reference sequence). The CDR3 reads CASSDGSSYNEQFF. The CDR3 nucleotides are TGCGCCAGCAGTGATGGGAGCTCCTACAATGAGCAGTTCTTC.

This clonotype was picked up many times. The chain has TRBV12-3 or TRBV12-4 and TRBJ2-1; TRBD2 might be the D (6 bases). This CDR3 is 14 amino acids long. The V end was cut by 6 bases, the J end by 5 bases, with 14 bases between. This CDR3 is CASRGVGGDNEQFF. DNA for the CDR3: TGTGCCAGCAGGGGGGTCGGGGGAGACAATGAGCAGTTCTTC.

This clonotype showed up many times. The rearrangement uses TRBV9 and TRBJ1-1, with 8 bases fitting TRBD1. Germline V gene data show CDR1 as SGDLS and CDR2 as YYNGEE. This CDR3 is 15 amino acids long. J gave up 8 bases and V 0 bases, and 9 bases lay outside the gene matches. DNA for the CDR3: TGTGCCAGCAGCGTAGCTTTGACAGGGGCTCAGGAAGCTTTCTTT. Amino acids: CASSVALTGAQEAFF.

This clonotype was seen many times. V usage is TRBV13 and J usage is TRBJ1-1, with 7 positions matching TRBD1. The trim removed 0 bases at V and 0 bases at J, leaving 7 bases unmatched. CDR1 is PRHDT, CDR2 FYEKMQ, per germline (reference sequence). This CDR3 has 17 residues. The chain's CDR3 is CASSLGRRGTLNTEAFF. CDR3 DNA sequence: TGTGCCAGCAGCTTAGGCCGCAGGGGGACCTTGAACACTGAAGCTTTCTTT.

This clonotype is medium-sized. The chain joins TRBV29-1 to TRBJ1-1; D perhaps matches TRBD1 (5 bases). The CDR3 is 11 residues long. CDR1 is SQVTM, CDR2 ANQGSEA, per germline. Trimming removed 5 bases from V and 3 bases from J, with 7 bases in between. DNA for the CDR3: TGCAGCGTTTGGGACTACACTGAAGCTTTCTTT. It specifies CSVWDYTEAFF. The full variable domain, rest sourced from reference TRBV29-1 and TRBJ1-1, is SAVISQKPSRDICQRGTSLTIQCQVDSQVTMMFWYRQQPGQSLTLIATANQGSEATYESGFVIDKFPISRPNLTFSTLTVSNMSPEDSSIYLCSVWDYTEAFFGQGTRLTVV.

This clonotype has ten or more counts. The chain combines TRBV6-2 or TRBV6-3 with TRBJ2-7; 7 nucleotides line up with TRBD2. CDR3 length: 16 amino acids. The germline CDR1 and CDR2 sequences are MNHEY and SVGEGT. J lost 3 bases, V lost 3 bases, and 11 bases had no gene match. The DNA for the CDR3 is TGTGCCAGCAGTTATGGCTCCGGGGGGTCCGACTACGAGCAGTACTTC. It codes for CASSYGSGGSDYEQYF.

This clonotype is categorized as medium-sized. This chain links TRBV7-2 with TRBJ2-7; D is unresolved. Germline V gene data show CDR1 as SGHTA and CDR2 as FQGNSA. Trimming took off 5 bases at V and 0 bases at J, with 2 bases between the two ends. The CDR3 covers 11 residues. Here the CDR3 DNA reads TGTGCCAGCAGCCCCTCCTACGAGCAGTACTTC. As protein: CASSPSYEQYF.

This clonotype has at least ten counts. The CDR3 nucleotides read TGTGCCAGCAGTGGGAACGGACTCGAGCAGTACTTC. Translated: CASSGNGLEQYF. The chain employs TRBV25-1 and TRBJ2-7, with D possibly TRBD2 on 5 matching bases. V was cut by 4 bases and J by 6 bases, with 10 bases left in between. The CDR3 has 12 amino acids. Germline CDR1 reads MGHDK; CDR2 reads SYGVNS.

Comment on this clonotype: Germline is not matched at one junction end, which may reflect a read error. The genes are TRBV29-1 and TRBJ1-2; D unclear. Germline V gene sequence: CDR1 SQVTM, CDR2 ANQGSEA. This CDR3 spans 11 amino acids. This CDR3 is CSVASGDGYIF. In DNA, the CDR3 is TGCAGCGTTGCCAGCGGGGATGGCTACATCTTC.

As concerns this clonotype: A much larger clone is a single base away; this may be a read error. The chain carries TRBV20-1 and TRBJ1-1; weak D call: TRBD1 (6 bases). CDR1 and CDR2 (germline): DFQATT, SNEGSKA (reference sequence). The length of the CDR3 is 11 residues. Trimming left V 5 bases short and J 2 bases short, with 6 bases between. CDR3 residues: CSAGTNTEAFF. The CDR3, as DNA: TGCAGTGCTGGGACAAACACTGAAGCTTTCTTT.

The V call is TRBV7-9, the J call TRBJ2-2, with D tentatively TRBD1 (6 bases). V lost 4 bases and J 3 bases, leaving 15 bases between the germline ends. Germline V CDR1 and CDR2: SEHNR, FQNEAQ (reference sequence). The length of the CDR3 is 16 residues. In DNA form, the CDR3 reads TGTGCCAGCAGCTCCCCCGGTCAGGGGCACACCGGGGAGCTGTTTTTT. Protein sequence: CASSSPGQGHTGELFF. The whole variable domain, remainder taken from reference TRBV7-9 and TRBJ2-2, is DTGVSQNPRHKITKRGQNVTFRCDPISEHNRLYWYRQTLGQGPEFLTYFQNEAQLEKSRLLSDRFSAERPKGSFSTLEIQRTEQGDSAMYLCASSSPGQGHTGELFFGEGSRLTVL.

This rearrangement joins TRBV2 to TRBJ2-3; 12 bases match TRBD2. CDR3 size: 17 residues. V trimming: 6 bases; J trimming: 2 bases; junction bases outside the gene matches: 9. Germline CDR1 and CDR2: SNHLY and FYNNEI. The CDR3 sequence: CASRDGLAGHHTDTQYF. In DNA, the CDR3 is TGTGCCAGCAGGGACGGACTAGCGGGGCATCACACAGATACGCAGTATTTT.

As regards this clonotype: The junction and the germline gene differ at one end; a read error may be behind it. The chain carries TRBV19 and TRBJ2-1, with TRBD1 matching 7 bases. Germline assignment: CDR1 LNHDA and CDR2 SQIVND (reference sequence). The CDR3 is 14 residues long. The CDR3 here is CVSSMYVGGSEQFF. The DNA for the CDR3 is TGTGTCAGTAGTATGTATGTAGGGGGCAGTGAGCAGTTCTTC.

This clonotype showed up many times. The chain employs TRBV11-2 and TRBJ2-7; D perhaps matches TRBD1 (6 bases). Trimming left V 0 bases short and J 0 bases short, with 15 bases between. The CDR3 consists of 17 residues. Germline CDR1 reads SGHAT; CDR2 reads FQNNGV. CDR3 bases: TGTGCCAGCAGCTTAGATTTTGTCACAGGGAGCTCCTACGAGCAGTACTTC. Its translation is CASSLDFVTGSSYEQYF. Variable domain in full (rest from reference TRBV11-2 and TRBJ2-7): EAGVAQSPRYKIIEKRQSVAFWCNPISGHATLYWYQQILGQGPKLLIQFQNNGVVDDSQLPKDRFSAERLKGVDSTLKIQPAKLEDSAVYLCASSLDFVTGSSYEQYFGPGTRLTVT.

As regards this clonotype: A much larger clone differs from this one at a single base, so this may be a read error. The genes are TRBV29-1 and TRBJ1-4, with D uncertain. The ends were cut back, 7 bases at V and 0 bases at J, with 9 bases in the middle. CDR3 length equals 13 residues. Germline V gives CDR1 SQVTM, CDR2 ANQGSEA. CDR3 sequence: CSATCPTNEKLFF. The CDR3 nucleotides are TGCAGCGCCACCTGCCCAACTAATGAAAAACTGTTTTTT. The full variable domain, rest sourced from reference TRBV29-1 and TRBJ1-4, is SAVISQKPSRDICQRGTSLTIQCQVDSQVTMMFWYRQQPGQSLTLIATANQGSEATYESGFVIDKFPISRPNLTFSTLTVSNMSPEDSSIYLCSATCPTNEKLFFGSGTQLSVL.

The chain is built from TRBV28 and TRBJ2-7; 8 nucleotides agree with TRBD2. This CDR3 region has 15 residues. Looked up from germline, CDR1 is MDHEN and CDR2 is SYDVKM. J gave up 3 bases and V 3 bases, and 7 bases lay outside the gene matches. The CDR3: CASSLGLGAVYEQYF. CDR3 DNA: TGTGCCAGCAGTTTGGGACTAGGTGCCGTCTACGAGCAGTACTTC.

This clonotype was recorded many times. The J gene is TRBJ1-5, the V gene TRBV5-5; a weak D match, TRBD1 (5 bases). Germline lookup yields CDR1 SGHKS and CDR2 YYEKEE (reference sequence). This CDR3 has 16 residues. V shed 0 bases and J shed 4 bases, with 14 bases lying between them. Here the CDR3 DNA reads TGTGCCAGCAGCTTGGGAGCCGGGGGAGAAAATCAGCCCCAGCATTTT. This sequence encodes CASSLGAGGENQPQHF.

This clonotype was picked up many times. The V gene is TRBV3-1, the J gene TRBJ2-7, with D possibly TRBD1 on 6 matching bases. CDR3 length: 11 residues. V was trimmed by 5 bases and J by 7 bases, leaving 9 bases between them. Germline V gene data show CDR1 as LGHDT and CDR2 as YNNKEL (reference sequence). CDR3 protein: CASSSTGEQYF. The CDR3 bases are TGTGCCAGCAGCTCAACAGGGGAGCAGTACTTC.

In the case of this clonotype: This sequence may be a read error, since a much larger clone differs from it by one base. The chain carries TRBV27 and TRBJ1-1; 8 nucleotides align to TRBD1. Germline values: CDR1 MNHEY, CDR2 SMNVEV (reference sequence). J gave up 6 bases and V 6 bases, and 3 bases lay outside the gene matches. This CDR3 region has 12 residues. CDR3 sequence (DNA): TGTGCCAGCAGCTCAGGGGGCCCTGAAGCTTTCTTT. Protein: CASSSGGPEAFF.

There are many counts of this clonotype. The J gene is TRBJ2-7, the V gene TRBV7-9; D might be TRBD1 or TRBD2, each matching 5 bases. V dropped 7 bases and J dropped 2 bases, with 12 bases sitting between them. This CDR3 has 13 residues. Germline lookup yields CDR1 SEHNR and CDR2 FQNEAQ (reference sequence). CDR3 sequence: CASTPGPTYEQYF. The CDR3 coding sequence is TGTGCCAGCACCCCGGGACCGACCTACGAGCAGTACTTC.

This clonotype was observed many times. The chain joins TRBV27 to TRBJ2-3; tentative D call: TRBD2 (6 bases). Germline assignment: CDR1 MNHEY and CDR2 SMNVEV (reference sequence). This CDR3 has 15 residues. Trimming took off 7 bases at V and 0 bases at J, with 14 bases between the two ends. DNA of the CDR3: TGTGCCAGCACTAGACATAGCGGTAGCACAGATACGCAGTATTTT. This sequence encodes CASTRHSGSTDTQYF.

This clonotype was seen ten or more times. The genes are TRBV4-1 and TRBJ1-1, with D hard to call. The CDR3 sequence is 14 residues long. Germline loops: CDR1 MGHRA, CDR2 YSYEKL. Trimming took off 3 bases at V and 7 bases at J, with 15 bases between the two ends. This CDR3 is CASSHVGEFIEAFF. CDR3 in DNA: TGCGCCAGCAGCCATGTTGGGGAGTTCATTGAAGCTTTCTTT.

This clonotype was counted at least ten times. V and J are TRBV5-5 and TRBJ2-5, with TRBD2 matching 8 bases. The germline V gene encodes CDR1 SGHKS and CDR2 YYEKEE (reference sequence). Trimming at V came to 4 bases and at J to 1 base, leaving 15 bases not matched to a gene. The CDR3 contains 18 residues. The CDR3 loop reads CASSPTGLGGVSQETQYF. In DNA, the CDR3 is TGTGCCAGCAGCCCTACGGGACTAGGAGGGGTGAGCCAAGAGACCCAGTACTTC.

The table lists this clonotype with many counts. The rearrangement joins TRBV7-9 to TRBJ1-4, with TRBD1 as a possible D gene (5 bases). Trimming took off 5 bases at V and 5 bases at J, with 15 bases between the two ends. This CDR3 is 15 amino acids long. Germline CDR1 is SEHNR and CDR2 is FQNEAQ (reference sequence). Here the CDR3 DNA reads TGTGCCAGCAGCCCGCCTGTGGGACTAAATGAAAAACTGTTTTTT. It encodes CASSPPVGLNEKLFF.

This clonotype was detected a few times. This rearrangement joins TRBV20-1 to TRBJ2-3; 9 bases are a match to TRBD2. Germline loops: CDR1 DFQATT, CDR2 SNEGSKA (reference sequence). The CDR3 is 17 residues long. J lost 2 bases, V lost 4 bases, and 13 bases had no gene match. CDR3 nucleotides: TGCAGTGCTATCCGAAGGGGGCTAGCGGGATACACAGATACGCAGTATTTT. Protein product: CSAIRRGLAGYTDTQYF.

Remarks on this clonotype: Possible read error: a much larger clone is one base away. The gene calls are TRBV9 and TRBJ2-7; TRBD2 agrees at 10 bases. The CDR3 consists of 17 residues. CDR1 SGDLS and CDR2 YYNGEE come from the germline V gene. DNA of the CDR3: TGTGCCAGCGGCGTAGGTACTAGCGGGATTAGCTCCTACGAGCAGTACTTC. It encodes CASGVGTSGISSYEQYF.